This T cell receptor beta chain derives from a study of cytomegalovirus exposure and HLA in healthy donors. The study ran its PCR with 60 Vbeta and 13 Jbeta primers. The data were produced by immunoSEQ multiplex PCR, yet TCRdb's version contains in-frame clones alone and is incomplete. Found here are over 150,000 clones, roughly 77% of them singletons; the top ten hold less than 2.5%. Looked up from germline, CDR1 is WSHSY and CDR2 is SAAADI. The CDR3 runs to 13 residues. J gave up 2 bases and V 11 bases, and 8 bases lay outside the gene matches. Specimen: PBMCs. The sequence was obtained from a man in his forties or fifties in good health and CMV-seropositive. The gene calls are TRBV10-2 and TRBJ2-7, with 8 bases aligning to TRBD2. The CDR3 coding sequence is TGCGCCGGAAGCGGGGGAGAAGCCTACGAGCAGTACTTC. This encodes CAGSGGEAYEQYF.